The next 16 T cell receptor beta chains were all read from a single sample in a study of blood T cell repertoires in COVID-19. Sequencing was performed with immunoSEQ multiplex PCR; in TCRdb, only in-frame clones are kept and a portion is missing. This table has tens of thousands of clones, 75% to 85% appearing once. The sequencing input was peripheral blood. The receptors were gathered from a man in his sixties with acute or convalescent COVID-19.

DNA for the CDR3: TGTGCCACCAGTGATCCCGGGGTAGGCAGGCCTTTCTTT. Translating gives CATSDPGVGRPFF. The chain joins TRBV24-1 to TRBJ1-1; D is undetermined. V dropped 3 bases and J dropped 12 bases, with 16 bases sitting between them. This CDR3 has 13 amino acids. CDR1 is KGHDR and CDR2 is SFDVKD in the germline V gene.

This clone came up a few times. CDR3 sequence reads: CSAGTGNEKLFF. For the CDR3, the DNA is TGCAGCGCCGGGACAGGGAATGAAAAACTGTTTTTT. The chain has TRBV29-1 and TRBJ1-4; 9 nucleotides line up with TRBD1. V gave up 7 bases and J gave up 5 bases; unmatched junction bases: 2. Germline V lookup: CDR1 SQVTM, CDR2 ANQGSEA. The CDR3 runs to 12 residues.

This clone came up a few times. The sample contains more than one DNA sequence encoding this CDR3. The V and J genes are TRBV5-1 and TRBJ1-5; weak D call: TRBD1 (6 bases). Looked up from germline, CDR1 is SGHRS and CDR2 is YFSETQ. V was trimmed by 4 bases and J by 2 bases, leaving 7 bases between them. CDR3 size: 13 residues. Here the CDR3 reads CASSPGGNQPQHF. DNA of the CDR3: TGCGCCAGCAGCCCAGGGGGCAATCAGCCCCAGCATTTT. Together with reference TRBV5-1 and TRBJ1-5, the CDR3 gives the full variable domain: KAGVTQTPRYLIKTRGQQVTLSCSPISGHRSVSWYQQTPGQGLQFLFEYFSETQRNKGNFPGRFSGRQFSNSRSEMNVSTLELGDSALYLCASSPGGNQPQHFGDGTRLSIL.

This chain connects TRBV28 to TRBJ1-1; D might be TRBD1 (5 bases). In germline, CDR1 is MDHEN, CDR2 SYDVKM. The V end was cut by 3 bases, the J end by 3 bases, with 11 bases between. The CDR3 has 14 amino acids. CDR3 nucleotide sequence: TGTGCCAGCAGTTTTTATCCCAGGGACACTGAAGCTTTCTTT. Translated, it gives CASSFYPRDTEAFF.

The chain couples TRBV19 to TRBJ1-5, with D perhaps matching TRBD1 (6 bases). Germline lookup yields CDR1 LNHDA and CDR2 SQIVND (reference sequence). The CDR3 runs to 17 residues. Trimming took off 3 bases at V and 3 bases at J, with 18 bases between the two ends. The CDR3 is CASSITGHSALNQPQHF. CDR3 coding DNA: TGTGCCAGTAGTATTACGGGACACTCAGCGCTCAATCAGCCCCAGCATTTT.

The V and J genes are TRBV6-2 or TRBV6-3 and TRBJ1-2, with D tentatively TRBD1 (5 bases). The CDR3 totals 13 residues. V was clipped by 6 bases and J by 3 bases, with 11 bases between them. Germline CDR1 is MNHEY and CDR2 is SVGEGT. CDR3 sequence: CASSFDSHYGYTF. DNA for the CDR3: TGTGCCAGCAGCTTTGACAGCCACTATGGCTACACCTTC.

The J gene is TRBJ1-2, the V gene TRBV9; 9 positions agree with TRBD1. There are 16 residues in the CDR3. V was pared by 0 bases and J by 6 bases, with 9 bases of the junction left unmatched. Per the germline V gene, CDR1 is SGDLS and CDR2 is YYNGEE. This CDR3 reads CASSVGTTGGFNGYTF. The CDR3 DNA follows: TGTGCCAGCAGCGTAGGGACCACAGGGGGCTTTAATGGCTACACCTTC.

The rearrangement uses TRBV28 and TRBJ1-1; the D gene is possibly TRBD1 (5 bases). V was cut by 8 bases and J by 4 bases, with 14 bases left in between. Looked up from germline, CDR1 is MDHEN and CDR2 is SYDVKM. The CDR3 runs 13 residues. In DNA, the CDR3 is TGTGCCAGCGGGGCAGGGATGGGCACTGAAGCTTTCTTT. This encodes CASGAGMGTEAFF.

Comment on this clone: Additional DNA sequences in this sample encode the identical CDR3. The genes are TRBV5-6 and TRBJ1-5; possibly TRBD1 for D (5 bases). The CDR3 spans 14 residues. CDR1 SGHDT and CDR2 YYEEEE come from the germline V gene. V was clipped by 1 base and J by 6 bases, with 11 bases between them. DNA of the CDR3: TGTGCCAGCAGCTTGAAGGGGATGGGTCAGCCCCAGCATTTT. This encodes CASSLKGMGQPQHF.

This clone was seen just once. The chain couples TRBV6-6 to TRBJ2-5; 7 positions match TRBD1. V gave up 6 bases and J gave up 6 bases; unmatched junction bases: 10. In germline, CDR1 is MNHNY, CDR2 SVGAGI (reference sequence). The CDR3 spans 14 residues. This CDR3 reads CASSDPGQKKTQYF. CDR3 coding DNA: TGTGCCAGCAGCGACCCGGGACAGAAGAAGACCCAGTACTTC.

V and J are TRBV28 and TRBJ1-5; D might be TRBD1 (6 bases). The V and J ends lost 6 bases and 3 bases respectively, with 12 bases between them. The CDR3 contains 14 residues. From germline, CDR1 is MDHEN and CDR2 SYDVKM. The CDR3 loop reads CASSPGQYNQPQHF. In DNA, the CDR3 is TGTGCCAGCAGCCCGGGACAATACAATCAGCCCCAGCATTTT.

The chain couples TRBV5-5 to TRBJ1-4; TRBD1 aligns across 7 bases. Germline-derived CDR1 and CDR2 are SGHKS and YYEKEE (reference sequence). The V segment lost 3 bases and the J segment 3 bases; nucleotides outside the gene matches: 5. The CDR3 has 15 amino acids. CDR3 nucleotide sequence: TGTGCCAGCAGCTACAGGGGTTTACCTAATGAAAAACTGTTTTTT. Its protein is CASSYRGLPNEKLFF.

CDR3 sequence reads: CASSLGTGSWTQYF. The CDR3 DNA reads as TGTGCCAGCAGCCTGGGGACAGGTAGTTGGACCCAGTACTTC. The chain couples TRBV5-6 to TRBJ2-5; 8 positions agree with TRBD1. Germline V gene sequence: CDR1 SGHDT, CDR2 YYEEEE. The CDR3 has 14 residues. Trimming removed 4 bases from V and 7 bases from J; junction bases left unmatched: 9.

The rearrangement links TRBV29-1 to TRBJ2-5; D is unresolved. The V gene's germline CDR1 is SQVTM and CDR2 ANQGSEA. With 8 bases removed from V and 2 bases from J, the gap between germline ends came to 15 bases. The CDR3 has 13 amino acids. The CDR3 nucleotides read TGCAGCATGCCCCCAGGCTTACAAGAGACCCAGTACTTC. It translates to CSMPPGLQETQYF. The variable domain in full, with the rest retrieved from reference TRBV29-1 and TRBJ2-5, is SAVISQKPSRDICQRGTSLTIQCQVDSQVTMMFWYRQQPGQSLTLIATANQGSEATYESGFVIDKFPISRPNLTFSTLTVSNMSPEDSSIYLCSMPPGLQETQYFGPGTRLLVL.

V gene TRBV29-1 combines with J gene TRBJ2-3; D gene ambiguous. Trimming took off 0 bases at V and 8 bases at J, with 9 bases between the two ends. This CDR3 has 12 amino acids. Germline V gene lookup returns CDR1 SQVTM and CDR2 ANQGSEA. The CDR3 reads CSVEETYGTQYF. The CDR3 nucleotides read TGCAGCGTTGAAGAGACATATGGTACGCAGTATTTT.

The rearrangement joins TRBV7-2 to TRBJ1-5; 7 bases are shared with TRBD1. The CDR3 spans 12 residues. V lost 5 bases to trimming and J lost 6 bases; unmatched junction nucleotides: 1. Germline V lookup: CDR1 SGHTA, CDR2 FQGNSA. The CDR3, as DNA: TGTGCCAGCAGCCGGGACAGTCAGCCCCAGCATTTT. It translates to CASSRDSQPQHF.